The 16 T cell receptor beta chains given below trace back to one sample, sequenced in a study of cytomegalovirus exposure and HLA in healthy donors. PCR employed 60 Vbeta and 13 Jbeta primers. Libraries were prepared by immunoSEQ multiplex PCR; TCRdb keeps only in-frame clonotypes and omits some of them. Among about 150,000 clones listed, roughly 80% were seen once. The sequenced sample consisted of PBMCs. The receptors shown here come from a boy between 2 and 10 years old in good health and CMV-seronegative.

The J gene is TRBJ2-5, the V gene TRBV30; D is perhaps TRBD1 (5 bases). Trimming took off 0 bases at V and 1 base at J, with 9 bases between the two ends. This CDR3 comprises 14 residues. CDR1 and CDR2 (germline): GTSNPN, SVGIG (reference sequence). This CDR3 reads CAWSVRGSQETQYF. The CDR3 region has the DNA TGTGCCTGGAGTGTTAGGGGCAGCCAAGAGACCCAGTACTTC.

The CDR3 DNA is TGTGCCAGCAGTGCTCAGGCTGACACTGAAGCTTTCTTT. Translated, it gives CASSAQADTEAFF. This chain uses TRBV6-1 with TRBJ1-1; D is undetermined. V lost 4 bases and J lost 3, with 9 bases in between. The CDR3 extends over 13 amino acids. Per the germline V gene, CDR1 is MNHNS and CDR2 is SASEGT.

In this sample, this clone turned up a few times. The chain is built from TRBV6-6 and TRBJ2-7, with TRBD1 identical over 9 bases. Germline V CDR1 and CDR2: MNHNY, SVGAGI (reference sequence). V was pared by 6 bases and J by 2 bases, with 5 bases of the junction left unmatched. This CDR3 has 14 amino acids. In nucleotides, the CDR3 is TGTGCCAGCAGCCCCGGACAGGGGACCTACGAGCAGTACTTC. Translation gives CASSPGQGTYEQYF.

This chain's CDR3 is CASSSGASGRNEQFF. CDR3 bases: TGTGCCAGCAGCTCGGGAGCTAGCGGGAGGAATGAGCAGTTCTTC. The V gene is TRBV5-6, the J gene TRBJ2-1; 11 nucleotides agree with TRBD2. The CDR3 is made up of 15 amino acids. Germline loops: CDR1 SGHDT, CDR2 YYEEEE. V lost 3 bases to trimming and J lost 7 bases; unmatched junction nucleotides: 6.

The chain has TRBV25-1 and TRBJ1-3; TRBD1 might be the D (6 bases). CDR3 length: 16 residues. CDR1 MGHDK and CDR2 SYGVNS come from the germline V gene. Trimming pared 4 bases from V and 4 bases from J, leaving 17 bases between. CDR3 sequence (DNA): TGTGCCAGCAGTGGGACCGGGACACGCCCGGGAAACACCATATATTTT. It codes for CASSGTGTRPGNTIYF.

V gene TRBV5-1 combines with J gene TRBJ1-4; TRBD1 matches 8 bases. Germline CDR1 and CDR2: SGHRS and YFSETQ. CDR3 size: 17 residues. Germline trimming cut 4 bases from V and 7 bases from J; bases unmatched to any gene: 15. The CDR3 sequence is CASSAGFDRGLSEKLFF. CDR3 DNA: TGCGCCAGCAGCGCCGGGTTTGACAGGGGACTAAGTGAAAAACTGTTTTTT.

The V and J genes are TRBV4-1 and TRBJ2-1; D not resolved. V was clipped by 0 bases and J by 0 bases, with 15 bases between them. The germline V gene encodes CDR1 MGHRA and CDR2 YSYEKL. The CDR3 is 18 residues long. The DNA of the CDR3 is TGCGCCAGCAGCCAAGAAGCCCCCGCTGTACTCTCCTACAATGAGCAGTTCTTC. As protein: CASSQEAPAVLSYNEQFF.

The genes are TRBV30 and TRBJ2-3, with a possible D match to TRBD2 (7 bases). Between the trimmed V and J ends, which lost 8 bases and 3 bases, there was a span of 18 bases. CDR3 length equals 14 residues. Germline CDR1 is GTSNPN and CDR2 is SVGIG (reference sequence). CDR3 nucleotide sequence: TGTGCCGGGGAGGGGGGGAAGGTTACAGATACGCAGTATTTT. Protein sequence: CAGEGGKVTDTQYF.

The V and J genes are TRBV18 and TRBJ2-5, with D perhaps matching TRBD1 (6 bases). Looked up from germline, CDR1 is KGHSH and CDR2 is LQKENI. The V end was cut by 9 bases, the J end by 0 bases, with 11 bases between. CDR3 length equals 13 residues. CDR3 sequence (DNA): TGTGCCAGTTGTGACAGGTACCAAGAGACCCAGTACTTC. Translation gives CASCDRYQETQYF.

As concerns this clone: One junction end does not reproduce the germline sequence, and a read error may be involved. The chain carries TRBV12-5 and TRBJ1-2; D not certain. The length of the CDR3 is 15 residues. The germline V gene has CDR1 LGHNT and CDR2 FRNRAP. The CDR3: CASGVVRRGFDGYTF. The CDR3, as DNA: TGTGCTAGTGGTGTGGTACGGCGAGGGTTTGATGGCTACACCTTC.

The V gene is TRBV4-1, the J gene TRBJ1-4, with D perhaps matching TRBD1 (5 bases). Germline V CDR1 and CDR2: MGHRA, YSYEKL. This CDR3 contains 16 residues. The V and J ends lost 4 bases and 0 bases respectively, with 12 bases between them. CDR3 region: CASSPRGGATNEKLFF. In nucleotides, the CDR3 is TGCGCCAGCAGCCCCCGCGGGGGGGCAACTAATGAAAAACTGTTTTTT.

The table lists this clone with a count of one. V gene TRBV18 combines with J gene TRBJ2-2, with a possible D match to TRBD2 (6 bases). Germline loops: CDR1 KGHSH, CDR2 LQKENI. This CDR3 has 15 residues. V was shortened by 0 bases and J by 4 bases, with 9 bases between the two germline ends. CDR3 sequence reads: CASSPPWRGTGELFF. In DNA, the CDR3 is TGTGCCAGCTCACCACCATGGCGGGGCACCGGGGAGCTGTTTTTT.

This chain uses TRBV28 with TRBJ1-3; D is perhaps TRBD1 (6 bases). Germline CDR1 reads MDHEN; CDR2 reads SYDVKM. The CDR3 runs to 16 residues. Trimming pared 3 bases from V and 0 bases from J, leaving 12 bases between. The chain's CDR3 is CASSFSDRSSGNTIYF. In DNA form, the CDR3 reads TGTGCCAGCAGTTTCTCTGACAGGTCCTCTGGAAACACCATATATTTT.

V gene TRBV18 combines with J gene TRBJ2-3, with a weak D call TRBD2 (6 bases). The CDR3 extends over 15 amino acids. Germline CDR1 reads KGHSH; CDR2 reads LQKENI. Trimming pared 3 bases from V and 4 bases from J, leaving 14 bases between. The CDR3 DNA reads TGTGCCAGCTCACCGGGACTTAGGAGTCCAGATACGCAGTATTTT. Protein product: CASSPGLRSPDTQYF.

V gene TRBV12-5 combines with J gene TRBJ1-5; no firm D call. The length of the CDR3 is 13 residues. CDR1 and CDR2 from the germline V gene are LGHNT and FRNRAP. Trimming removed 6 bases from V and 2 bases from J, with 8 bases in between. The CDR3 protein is CASGRGGNQPQHF. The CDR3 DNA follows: TGTGCTAGTGGCCGAGGTGGCAATCAGCCCCAGCATTTT.

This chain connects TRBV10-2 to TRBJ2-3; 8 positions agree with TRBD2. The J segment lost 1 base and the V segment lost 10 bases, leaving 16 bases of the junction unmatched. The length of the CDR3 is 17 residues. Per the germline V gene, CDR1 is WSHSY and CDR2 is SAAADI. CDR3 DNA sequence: TGCGCCATCCAAAACGGGACTAGAAATTCCGGCACAGATACGCAGTATTTT. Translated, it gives CAIQNGTRNSGTDTQYF.